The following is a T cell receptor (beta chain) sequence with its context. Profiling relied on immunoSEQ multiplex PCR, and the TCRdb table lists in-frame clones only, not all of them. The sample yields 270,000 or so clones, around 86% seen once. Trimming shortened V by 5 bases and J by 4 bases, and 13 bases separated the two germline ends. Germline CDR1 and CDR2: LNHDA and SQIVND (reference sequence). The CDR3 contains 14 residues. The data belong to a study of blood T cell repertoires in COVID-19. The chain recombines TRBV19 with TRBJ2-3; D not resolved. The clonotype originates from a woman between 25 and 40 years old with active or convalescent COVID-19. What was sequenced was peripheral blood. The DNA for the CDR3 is TGTGCCAGTAGTCAATATGTGCAGGCAGATACGCAGTATTTT. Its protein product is CASSQYVQADTQYF.